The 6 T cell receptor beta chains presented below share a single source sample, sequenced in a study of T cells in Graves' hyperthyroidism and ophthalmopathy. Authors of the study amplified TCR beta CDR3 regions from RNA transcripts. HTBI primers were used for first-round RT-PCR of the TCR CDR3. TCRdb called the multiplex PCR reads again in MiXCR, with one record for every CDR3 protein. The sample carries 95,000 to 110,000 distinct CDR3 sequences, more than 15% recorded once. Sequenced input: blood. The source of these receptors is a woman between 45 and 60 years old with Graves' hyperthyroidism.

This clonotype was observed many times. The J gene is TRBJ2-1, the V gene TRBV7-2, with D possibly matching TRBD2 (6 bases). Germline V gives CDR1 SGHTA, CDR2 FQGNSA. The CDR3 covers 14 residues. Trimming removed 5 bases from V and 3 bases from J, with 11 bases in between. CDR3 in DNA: TGTGCCAGCAGCATCCGGAGGGGCTACAATGAGCAGTTCTTC. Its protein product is CASSIRRGYNEQFF.

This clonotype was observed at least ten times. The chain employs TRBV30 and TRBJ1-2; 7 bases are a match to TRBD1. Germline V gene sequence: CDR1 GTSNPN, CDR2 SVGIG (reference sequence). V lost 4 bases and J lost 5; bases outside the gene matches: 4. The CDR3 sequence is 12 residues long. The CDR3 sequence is CAWTGGAYGYTF. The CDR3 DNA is TGTGCCTGGACAGGGGGGGCTTATGGCTACACCTTC.

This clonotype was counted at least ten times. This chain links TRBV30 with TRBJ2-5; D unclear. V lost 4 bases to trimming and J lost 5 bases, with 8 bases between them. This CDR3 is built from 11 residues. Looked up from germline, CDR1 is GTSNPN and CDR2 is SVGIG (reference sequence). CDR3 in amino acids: CAWTEEETQYF. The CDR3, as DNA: TGTGCCTGGACCGAGGAGGAGACCCAGTACTTC.

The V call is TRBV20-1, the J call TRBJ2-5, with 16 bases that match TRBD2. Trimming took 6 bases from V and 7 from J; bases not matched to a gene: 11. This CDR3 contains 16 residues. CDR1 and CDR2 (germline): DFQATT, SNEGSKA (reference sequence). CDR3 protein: CSAPGTGTSGRGTQYF. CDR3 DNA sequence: TGCAGTGCCCCCGGGACCGGGACTAGCGGGAGGGGGACCCAGTACTTC.

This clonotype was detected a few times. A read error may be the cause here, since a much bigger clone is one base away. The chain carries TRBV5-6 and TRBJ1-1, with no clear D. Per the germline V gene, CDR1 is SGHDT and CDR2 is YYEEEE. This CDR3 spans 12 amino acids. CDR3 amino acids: CASSLAAKGASF. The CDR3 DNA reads TGTGCCAGCAGCTTGGCCGCAAAGGGAGCTTCCTTT.

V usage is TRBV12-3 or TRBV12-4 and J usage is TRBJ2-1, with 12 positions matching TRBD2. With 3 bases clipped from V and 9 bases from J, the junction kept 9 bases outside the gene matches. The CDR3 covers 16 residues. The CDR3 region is CASSLASGRAITEQFF. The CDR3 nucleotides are TGTGCCAGCAGTTTGGCTAGCGGGAGGGCCATCACTGAGCAGTTCTTC.